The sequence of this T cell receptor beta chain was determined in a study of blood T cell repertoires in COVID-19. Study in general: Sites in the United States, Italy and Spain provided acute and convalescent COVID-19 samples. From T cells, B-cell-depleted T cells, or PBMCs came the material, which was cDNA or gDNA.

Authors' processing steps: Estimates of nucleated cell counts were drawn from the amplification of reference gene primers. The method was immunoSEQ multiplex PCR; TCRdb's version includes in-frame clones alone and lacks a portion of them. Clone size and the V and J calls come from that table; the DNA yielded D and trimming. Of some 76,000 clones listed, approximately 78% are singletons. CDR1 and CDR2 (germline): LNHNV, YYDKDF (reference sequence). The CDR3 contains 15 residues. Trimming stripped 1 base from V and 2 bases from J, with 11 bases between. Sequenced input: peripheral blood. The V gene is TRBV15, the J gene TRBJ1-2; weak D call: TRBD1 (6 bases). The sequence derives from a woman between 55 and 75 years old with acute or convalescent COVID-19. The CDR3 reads CATSRGQGQNYGYTF. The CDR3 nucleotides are TGTGCCACCAGCAGAGGGCAGGGGCAAAACTATGGCTACACCTTC.